The T cell receptor (beta chain) described here comes from a study of T cell repertoires in cytomegalovirus infection. Overall study results and limits: CMV-specific TCR beta clonotypes restricted by HLA-C were the ones dominating the ex vivo response.

Germline V gives CDR1 PRHDT, CDR2 FYEKMQ (reference sequence). The CDR3 loop spans 14 amino acids. Between the trimmed V and J ends, which lost 0 bases and 3 bases, there was a span of 8 bases. TCRdb reprocessed the reads via MiXCR and lists one record per CDR3 protein. The sample records roughly 920,000 distinct CDR3 sequences, 25% to 40% being singletons. This clonotype was counted only a few times. Its specificity is unknown. The V and J genes are TRBV13 and TRBJ1-1; D not resolved. The source material was cultured CD8+ T cells from PBMCs, sampled from culture after CMV antigen stimulation. The receptor comes from a human donor in good health (CMV status not recorded). Some clones in this sample may be carry-over from other donors' samples. In DNA, the CDR3 is TGTGCCAGCAGCTTAGGGAGACCCTACACTGAAGCTTTCTTT. The encoded protein is CASSLGRPYTEAFF.